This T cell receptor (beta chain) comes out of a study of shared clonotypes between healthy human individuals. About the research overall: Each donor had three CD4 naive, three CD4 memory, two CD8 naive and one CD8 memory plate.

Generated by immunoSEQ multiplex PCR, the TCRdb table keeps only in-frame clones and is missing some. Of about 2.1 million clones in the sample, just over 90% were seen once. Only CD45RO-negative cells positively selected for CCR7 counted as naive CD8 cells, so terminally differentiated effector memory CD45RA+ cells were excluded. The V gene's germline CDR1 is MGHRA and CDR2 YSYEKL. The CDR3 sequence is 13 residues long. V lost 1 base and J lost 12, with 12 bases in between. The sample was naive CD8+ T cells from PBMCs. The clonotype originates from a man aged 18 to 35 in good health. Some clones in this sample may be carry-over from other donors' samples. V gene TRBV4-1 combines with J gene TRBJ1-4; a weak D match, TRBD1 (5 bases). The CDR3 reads CASSQVGAEELFF. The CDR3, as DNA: TGCGCCAGCAGCCAAGTAGGGGCGGAGGAACTGTTTTTT.